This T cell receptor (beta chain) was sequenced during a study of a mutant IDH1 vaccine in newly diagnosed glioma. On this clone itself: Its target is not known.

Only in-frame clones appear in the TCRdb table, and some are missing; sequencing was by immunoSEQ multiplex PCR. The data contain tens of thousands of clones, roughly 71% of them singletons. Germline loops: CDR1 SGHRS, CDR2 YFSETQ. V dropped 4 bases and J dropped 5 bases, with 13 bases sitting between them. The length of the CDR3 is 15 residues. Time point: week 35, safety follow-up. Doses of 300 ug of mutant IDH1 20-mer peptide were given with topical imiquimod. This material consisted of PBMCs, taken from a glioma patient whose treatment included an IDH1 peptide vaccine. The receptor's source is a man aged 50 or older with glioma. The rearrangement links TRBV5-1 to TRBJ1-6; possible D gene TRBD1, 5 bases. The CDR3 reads CASSNPGIDNSPLHF. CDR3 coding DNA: TGCGCCAGCAGCAACCCAGGGATCGATAATTCACCCCTCCACTTT.